Listed here are 20 T cell receptor beta chains from one sample, sequenced in a study of T cell clones after liver transplantation. Some clones are missing from TCRdb's copy, which holds only in-frame ones; the method was immunoSEQ multiplex PCR. The sample yields tens of thousands of clones, about two thirds seen once. The sample consisted of CD4+ T cells from blood, taken before liver transplant. The origin of the receptors is a human donor who received a liver transplant.

The V and J genes are TRBV5-5 and TRBJ2-5; 9 nucleotides line up with TRBD2. Trimming removed 4 bases from V and 2 bases from J; junction bases left unmatched: 6. The CDR3 length is 15 residues. The germline V gene encodes CDR1 SGHKS and CDR2 YYEKEE (reference sequence). DNA of the CDR3: TGTGCCAGCAGCAACCCTCTAGCGGGGCAAGAGACCCAGTACTTC. It is translated as CASSNPLAGQETQYF.

This clone was seen only once. The rearrangement joins TRBV14 to TRBJ2-7; TRBD1 aligns across 9 bases. The CDR3 totals 15 residues. Germline V lookup: CDR1 SGHDN, CDR2 FVKESK. The trim removed 1 base at V and 6 bases at J, leaving 7 bases unmatched. The CDR3 region is CASSQGWGQGSEQYF. In nucleotides, the CDR3 is TGTGCCAGCAGCCAAGGGTGGGGACAGGGATCCGAGCAGTACTTC.

The rearrangement uses TRBV15 and TRBJ2-3, with TRBD1 identical over 7 bases. Trimming took 0 bases from V and 6 from J; bases not matched to a gene: 9. Germline-derived CDR1 and CDR2 are LNHNV and YYDKDF (reference sequence). The CDR3 covers 16 residues. In DNA, the CDR3 is TGTGCCACCAGCAGAGATCGTGGGGACAGAACGGATACGCAGTATTTT. Amino acid sequence: CATSRDRGDRTDTQYF.

This clone appeared a few times. The V call is TRBV6-6, the J call TRBJ2-7; D remains unclear. V was clipped by 8 bases and J by 4 bases, with 9 bases between them. CDR1 and CDR2 from the germline V gene are MNHNY and SVGAGI (reference sequence). This CDR3 spans 11 amino acids. This CDR3 is CASQTQYEQYF. Written as DNA, the CDR3 is TGTGCCAGCCAAACACAGTACGAGCAGTACTTC.

J is TRBJ2-7 and V is TRBV4-1; tentatively, D is TRBD2 (6 bases). This CDR3 has 17 amino acids. The germline V gene has CDR1 MGHRA and CDR2 YSYEKL. V shed 4 bases and J shed 0 bases, with 19 bases lying between them. CDR3: CASSLRMAGGLSYEQYF. The CDR3 DNA reads as TGCGCCAGCAGCCTGAGGATGGCCGGGGGTCTCTCCTACGAGCAGTACTTC.

This clone has only one observation. The chain is built from TRBV27 and TRBJ1-5, with D maybe TRBD1 (6 bases). Germline V gives CDR1 MNHEY, CDR2 SMNVEV (reference sequence). This CDR3 spans 15 amino acids. Trimming left V 5 bases short and J 6 bases short, with 17 bases between. In nucleotides, the CDR3 is TGTGCCAGCAGTCGAGGAGGGGGGGGCGGTCAGCCCCAGCATTTT. This translates into CASSRGGGGGQPQHF.

This chain uses TRBV28 with TRBJ2-1, with TRBD2 matching 10 bases. Germline CDR1 MDHEN, CDR2 SYDVKM. Losses at the gene ends were 5 bases for V and 8 bases for J; bases not matched to a gene: 18. The CDR3 spans 18 residues. The CDR3: CASSPGGLAGVLGDEQFF. The CDR3 nucleotides read TGTGCCAGCAGTCCCGGGGGGCTAGCGGGGGTCCTTGGCGATGAGCAGTTCTTC.

V is TRBV10-3 and J is TRBJ2-7, with 8 bases aligning to TRBD2. J was trimmed by 3 bases and V by 0 bases; bases with no gene match: 7. The V gene's germline CDR1 is ENHRY and CDR2 SYGVKD. The CDR3 is 16 amino acids. CDR3 residues: CAISESSGTRNYEQYF. CDR3 nucleotide sequence: TGTGCCATCAGTGAGTCCTCCGGGACTAGAAACTACGAGCAGTACTTC.

The V call is TRBV13, the J call TRBJ2-1; no clear D. The length of the CDR3 is 13 residues. The germline V and J ends were trimmed by 3 bases and 4 bases, with 7 bases remaining between them. Germline CDR1 PRHDT, CDR2 FYEKMQ (reference sequence). CDR3 in amino acids: CASSLRLYNEQFF. Here the CDR3 DNA reads TGTGCCAGCAGCTTGAGACTGTACAATGAGCAGTTCTTC. Together with reference TRBV13 and TRBJ2-1, the CDR3 gives the full variable domain: AAGVIQSPRHLIKEKRETATLKCYPIPRHDTVYWYQQGPGQDPQFLISFYEKMQSDKGSIPDRFSAQQFSDYHSELNMSSLELGDSALYFCASSLRLYNEQFFGPGTRLTVL.

V usage is TRBV10-3 and J usage is TRBJ1-5; 10 nucleotides agree with TRBD1. This CDR3 spans 16 amino acids. The J segment lost 2 bases and the V segment lost 5 bases, leaving 6 bases of the junction unmatched. The V gene's germline CDR1 is ENHRY and CDR2 SYGVKD. DNA for the CDR3: TGTGCCATCAGTTCTACCGGGACAGGGGGCAATCAGCCCCAGCATTTT. Protein product: CAISSTGTGGNQPQHF.

The chain links TRBV11-3 to TRBJ2-2; 7 nucleotides agree with TRBD1. Germline V gives CDR1 SGHNT, CDR2 YENEEA. V shed 2 bases and J 6 bases; nucleotides not matched to a gene: 6. The CDR3 sequence is 15 residues long. CDR3 in amino acids: CASSLNQGVSGELFF. CDR3 bases: TGTGCCAGCAGCTTAAATCAGGGGGTATCCGGGGAGCTGTTTTTT. Full variable domain (remainder filled in from reference TRBV11-3 and TRBJ2-2): EAGVVQSPRYKIIEKKQPVAFWCNPISGHNTLYWYLQNLGQGPELLIRYENEEAVDDSQLPKDRFSAERLKGVDSTLKIQPAELGDSAVYLCASSLNQGVSGELFFGEGSRLTVL.

The chain links TRBV19 to TRBJ2-7; TRBD1 is a possible D gene (6 bases). V dropped 5 bases and J dropped 2 bases, with 10 bases sitting between them. Germline-derived CDR1 and CDR2 are LNHDA and SQIVND (reference sequence). The CDR3 runs 13 residues. The CDR3 loop is CASSLQGAYEQYF. CDR3 DNA sequence: TGTGCCAGTAGTTTACAGGGAGCCTACGAGCAGTACTTC.

The chain recombines TRBV11-1 with TRBJ2-5, with 8 bases fitting TRBD1. The length of the CDR3 is 19 residues. Unmatched junction bases numbered 15, after V lost 2 bases and J lost 1 base. Germline V CDR1 and CDR2: SGHAT, FQDESV (reference sequence). CDR3: CASSLSLLTGASIQETQYF. The CDR3 region has the DNA TGTGCCAGCAGCTTATCCCTTTTGACAGGGGCCTCAATCCAAGAGACCCAGTACTTC.

This sequence joins TRBV18 and TRBJ1-1, with D perhaps TRBD1 (5 bases). The CDR3 extends over 13 amino acids. The ends were cut back, 6 bases at V and 2 bases at J, with 10 bases in the middle. Germline loops: CDR1 KGHSH, CDR2 LQKENI. The CDR3 nucleotides are TGTGCCAGCTCGCAACAGGATAACACTGAAGCTTTCTTT. It yields the protein CASSQQDNTEAFF.

This clone appeared a single time. The rearrangement links TRBV19 to TRBJ2-1; 11 nucleotides match TRBD1. Per germline, CDR1 LNHDA and CDR2 SQIVND (reference sequence). V trimming: 6 bases; J trimming: 6 bases; junction bases outside the gene matches: 1. The CDR3 totals 13 residues. Here the CDR3 reads CASRDRGLNEQFF. The CDR3 DNA follows: TGTGCCAGTAGGGACAGGGGGCTCAATGAGCAGTTCTTC.

The chain has TRBV9 and TRBJ2-1; the D gene is possibly TRBD1 (6 bases). Germline CDR1 reads SGDLS; CDR2 reads YYNGEE. The V gene lost 0 bases and the J gene lost 2 bases, with 9 bases spanning the gap. The CDR3 spans 15 residues. The CDR3, as DNA: TGTGCCAGCAGCGTAGCTCGACAGGCCTACAATGAGCAGTTCTTC. This codes for CASSVARQAYNEQFF.

The chain carries TRBV6-6 and TRBJ2-1; D possibly corresponds to TRBD1 (6 bases). The CDR3 consists of 14 residues. Germline V gene sequence: CDR1 MNHNY, CDR2 SVGAGI (reference sequence). The V gene lost 6 bases and the J gene lost 9 bases, with 18 bases spanning the gap. The CDR3 region has the DNA TGTGCCAGCAGCGCCCCTACAGGGTACGGTGAGCAGTTCTTC. Amino acid sequence: CASSAPTGYGEQFF.

The rearrangement joins TRBV11-2 to TRBJ2-7; 7 positions agree with TRBD1. After removal of 6 bases from V and 2 bases from J, the junction contained 4 bases not matched to a gene. This CDR3 has 13 amino acids. Germline lookup yields CDR1 SGHAT and CDR2 FQNNGV. The DNA for the CDR3 is TGTGCCAGCAGACGTACAGGGGCCTACGAGCAGTACTTC. It is translated as CASRRTGAYEQYF.

This rearrangement joins TRBV7-3 to TRBJ2-1, with 8 bases fitting TRBD2. The V gene end was trimmed by 5 bases and the J gene end by 4 bases; junction bases not matched to a gene: 7. The CDR3 extends over 15 amino acids. The germline gives CDR1 SGHTA, CDR2 FQGTGA. CDR3 in DNA: TGTGCCAGCAGCCCCCCCGGCGGGGGGTACAATGAGCAGTTCTTC. Translation: CASSPPGGGYNEQFF.

V usage is TRBV10-1 and J usage is TRBJ2-1; 7 nucleotides line up with TRBD1. With V trimmed by 5 bases and J by 8 bases, 9 bases remained unmatched. CDR1 and CDR2 from the germline V gene are WNHNN and SYGVQD (reference sequence). This CDR3 is 14 amino acids long. CDR3 region: CASSRDSSHDEQFF. The CDR3 nucleotides are TGCGCCAGCAGTAGGGACAGCTCTCACGATGAGCAGTTCTTC.